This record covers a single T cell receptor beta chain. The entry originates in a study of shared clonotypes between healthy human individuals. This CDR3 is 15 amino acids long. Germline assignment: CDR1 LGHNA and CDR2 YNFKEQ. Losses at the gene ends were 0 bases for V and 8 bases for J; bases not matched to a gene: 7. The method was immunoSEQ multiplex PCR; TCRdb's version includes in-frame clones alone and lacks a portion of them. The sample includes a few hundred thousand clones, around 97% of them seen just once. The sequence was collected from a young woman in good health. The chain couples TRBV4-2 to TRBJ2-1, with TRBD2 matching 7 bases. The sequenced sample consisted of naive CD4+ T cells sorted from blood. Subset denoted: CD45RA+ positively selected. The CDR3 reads CASSQEGISGYEQFF. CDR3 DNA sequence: TGTGCCAGCAGCCAAGAAGGAATTAGCGGGTATGAGCAGTTCTTC.